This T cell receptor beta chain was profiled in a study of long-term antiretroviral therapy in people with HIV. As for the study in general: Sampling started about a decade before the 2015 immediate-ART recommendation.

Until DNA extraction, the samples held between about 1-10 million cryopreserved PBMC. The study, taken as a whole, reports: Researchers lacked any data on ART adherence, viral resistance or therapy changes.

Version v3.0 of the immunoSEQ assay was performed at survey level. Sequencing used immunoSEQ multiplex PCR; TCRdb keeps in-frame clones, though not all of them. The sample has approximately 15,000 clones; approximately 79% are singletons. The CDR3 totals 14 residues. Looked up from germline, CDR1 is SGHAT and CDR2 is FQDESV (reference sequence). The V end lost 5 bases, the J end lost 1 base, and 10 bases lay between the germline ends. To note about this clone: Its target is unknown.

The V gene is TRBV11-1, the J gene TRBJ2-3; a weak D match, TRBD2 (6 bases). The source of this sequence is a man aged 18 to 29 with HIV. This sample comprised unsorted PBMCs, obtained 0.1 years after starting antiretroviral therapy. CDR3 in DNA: TGTGCCAGCAGCGGGACTCTCGGCACAGATACGCAGTATTTT. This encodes CASSGTLGTDTQYF. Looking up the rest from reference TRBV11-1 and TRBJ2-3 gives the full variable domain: EAEVAQSPRYKITEKSQAVAFWCDPISGHATLYWYRQILGQGPELLVQFQDESVVDDSQLPKDRFSAERLKGVDSTLKIQPAELGDSAMYLCASSGTLGTDTQYFGPGTRLTVL.